Each of the 16 T cell receptor beta chains below was sequenced from the same sample in a study of spatial heterogeneity in lung cancer (dated by TCRdb to the late 2010s). The time point label here, explained by the study, means: blood at routine non-recurrence follow-up after resection. The library was obtained by 5' RACE. Sequencing took place on a NextSeq 500. The raw public reads went through TCRdb reprocessing: fastp at Q25, MiXCR clone calling, in-frame beta chains kept. Each entry merges the rows of one CDR3 protein and shows their most common DNA and genes. A total of 40,000 to 45,000 distinct CDR3 sequences appear in this sample, roughly 20% of them only once. The ten biggest clones cover under 8.5% of the sample. The starting material was PBMCs, obtained at follow-up. These receptors came from a female donor with early-stage non-small cell lung cancer.

Points on this clonotype: One end of the junction fails to match germline, which may point to a read error. J is TRBJ2-1 and V is TRBV7-8; D assignment may be TRBD1 or TRBD2 (5 bases each). Germline V gene lookup returns CDR1 SGHVS and CDR2 FQNEAQ. The CDR3 runs to 15 residues. In DNA, the CDR3 is TGTGCCAGCAGCTTAGAAGGGAGAGGGGTGACTGGTAACATCTTC. This translates into CASSLEGRGVTGNIF.

V and J are TRBV5-1 and TRBJ1-1, with TRBD1 matching over 8 bases. With V trimmed by 0 bases and J by 11 bases, 15 bases remained unmatched. The CDR3 covers 16 residues. Looked up from germline, CDR1 is SGHRS and CDR2 is YFSETQ. The CDR3 nucleotides read TGCGCCAGCAGCTTGGGTCAGGGGGCGATTCAGTCGTCTGCTTTCTTT. Amino acids: CASSLGQGAIQSSAFF.

The V call is TRBV10-3, the J call TRBJ1-3; D is undetermined. Trimming took off 8 bases at V and 0 bases at J, with 5 bases between the two ends. Germline lookup yields CDR1 ENHRY and CDR2 SYGVKD. The CDR3 has 12 amino acids. The CDR3 is CAIGGSGNTIYF. The CDR3 nucleotides read TGTGCCATCGGTGGCTCTGGAAACACCATATATTTT.

This clonotype occurred a few times. The rearrangement links TRBV12-3 or TRBV12-4 to TRBJ1-2; no clear D. This CDR3 spans 11 amino acids. V was trimmed by 3 bases and J by 8 bases, leaving 7 bases between them. CDR3 loop: CASSLGGGYTF. CDR3 in DNA: TGTGCCAGCAGTTTGGGCGGGGGCTACACCTTC.

In this sample, this clonotype turned up many times. CDR3 protein: CASSDYRGSRETQYF. In DNA, the CDR3 is TGTGCCAGCAGTGATTACAGGGGGTCAAGAGAGACCCAGTACTTC. This rearrangement joins TRBV2 to TRBJ2-5; 8 nucleotides line up with TRBD1. Germline CDR1 is SNHLY and CDR2 is FYNNEI. The CDR3 covers 15 residues. The trim removed 3 bases at V and 4 bases at J, leaving 7 bases unmatched.

The V call is TRBV19, the J call TRBJ2-3, with D possibly TRBD2 on 5 matching bases. Germline V gene lookup returns CDR1 LNHDA and CDR2 SQIVND (reference sequence). This CDR3 has 17 residues. With 3 bases removed from V and 4 bases from J, the gap between germline ends came to 20 bases. The CDR3 bases are TGTGCCAGTAGTATTGTCGCGTCGCCGGGGTCGTCAGATACGCAGTATTTT. It yields the protein CASSIVASPGSSDTQYF.

The chain recombines TRBV3-1 with TRBJ2-3; D call uncertain. In germline, CDR1 is LGHDT, CDR2 YNNKEL (reference sequence). This CDR3 comprises 15 residues. V was clipped by 0 bases and J by 0 bases, with 7 bases between them. The CDR3 region is CASSQEWFSTDTQYF. CDR3 DNA sequence: TGTGCCAGCAGCCAAGAATGGTTTAGCACAGATACGCAGTATTTT.

This clonotype has a count of ten or more. The gene calls are TRBV19 and TRBJ1-2; the match to TRBD1 covers 7 bases. Germline lookup yields CDR1 LNHDA and CDR2 SQIVND (reference sequence). The CDR3 is 16 residues long. Trimming removed 5 bases from V and 0 bases from J; junction bases left unmatched: 9. The CDR3, as DNA: TGTGCCAGTAGTCCGTCGACAGGGCAAGCTAACTATGGCTACACCTTC. Protein sequence: CASSPSTGQANYGYTF. Combining the CDR3 with reference TRBV19 and TRBJ1-2 gives the whole variable domain DGGITQSPKYLFRKEGQNVTLSCEQNLNHDAMYWYRQDPGQGLRLIYYSQIVNDFQKGDIAEGYSVSREKKESFPLTVTSAQKNPTAFYLCASSPSTGQANYGYTFGSGTRLTVV.

This clonotype was counted many times. The chain joins TRBV29-1 to TRBJ1-1; 9 bases are shared with TRBD1. CDR3 length: 13 amino acids. Germline trimming cut 8 bases from V and 3 bases from J; bases unmatched to any gene: 7. Per the germline V gene, CDR1 is SQVTM and CDR2 is ANQGSEA. CDR3 sequence (DNA): TGCAGCTGCCAGACAGGGGGGGACACTGAAGCTTTCTTT. It yields the protein CSCQTGGDTEAFF.

The rearrangement links TRBV29-1 to TRBJ2-1, with D unclear. This CDR3 is 12 amino acids long. V was shortened by 4 bases and J by 3 bases, with 7 bases between the two germline ends. The germline V gene has CDR1 SQVTM and CDR2 ANQGSEA. The CDR3 DNA is TGCAGCGTTGCGGATATCTACAATGAGCAGTTCTTC. Residues: CSVADIYNEQFF.

There are a few counts of this clonotype. J is TRBJ1-1 and V is TRBV5-5; the match to TRBD1 covers 7 bases. Trimming removed 3 bases from V and 3 bases from J; junction bases left unmatched: 8. The CDR3 extends over 15 amino acids. Germline V CDR1 and CDR2: SGHKS, YYEKEE (reference sequence). The CDR3 loop is CASSYRGRGHTEAFF. In DNA form, the CDR3 reads TGTGCCAGCAGCTACAGGGGTCGCGGGCACACTGAAGCTTTCTTT.

CDR3 loop: CASMTVNEQYF. In DNA, the CDR3 is TGTGCCAGCATGACAGTAAACGAGCAGTACTTC. The V gene is TRBV28, the J gene TRBJ2-7, with D maybe TRBD1 (5 bases). Germline V gene lookup returns CDR1 MDHEN and CDR2 SYDVKM. The germline V and J ends were trimmed by 7 bases and 5 bases, with 9 bases remaining between them. The CDR3 sequence is 11 residues long. The whole variable domain, remainder taken from reference TRBV28 and TRBJ2-7, is DVKVTQSSRYLVKRTGEKVFLECVQDMDHENMFWYRQDPGLGLRLIYFSYDVKMKEKGDIPEGYSVSREKKERFSLILESASTNQTSMYLCASMTVNEQYFGPGTRLTVT.

As regards this clonotype: This sequence may be a read error, since a much larger clone differs from it by one base. The chain recombines TRBV5-5 with TRBJ2-7, with TRBD1 matching over 11 bases. Losses at the gene ends were 9 bases for V and 1 base for J; bases not matched to a gene: 9. This CDR3 spans 15 amino acids. CDR1 and CDR2 from the germline V gene are SGHKS and YYEKEE (reference sequence). The CDR3 region has the DNA TGTGCCATCAGGACAGGGGGCCCCGGGTCCTACGAGCAGTACGTC. Translating gives CAIRTGGPGSYEQYV.

This clonotype was counted a few times. The CDR3 region is CSARVGVAGSPLHF. CDR3 DNA: TGCAGTGCTAGGGTGGGGGTTGCAGGTTCACCCCTCCACTTT. The chain has TRBV20-1 and TRBJ1-6; D might be TRBD1 (5 bases). In germline, CDR1 is DFQATT, CDR2 SNEGSKA (reference sequence). This CDR3 comprises 14 residues. Trimming pared 3 bases from V and 9 bases from J, leaving 15 bases between.

This clonotype was counted at least ten times. The chain has TRBV7-9 and TRBJ2-3, with 8 bases identical to TRBD1. The germline V gene encodes CDR1 SEHNR and CDR2 FQNEAQ (reference sequence). V gave up 6 bases and J gave up 1 base; unmatched junction bases: 0. The CDR3 is 13 residues long. The DNA for the CDR3 is TGTGCCAGCAGGACAGGGGGCACAGATACGCAGTATTTT. Amino acid sequence: CASRTGGTDTQYF.

In this sample, this clonotype turned up many times. The rearrangement links TRBV6-2 or TRBV6-3 to TRBJ1-4, with D hard to call. The CDR3 sequence is 15 residues long. Germline CDR1 MNHEY, CDR2 SVGEGT. The V gene lost 2 bases and the J gene lost 7 bases, with 14 bases spanning the gap. In DNA form, the CDR3 reads TGTGCCAGCAGTTACGCCGGGGAGGTCCTTGAAAAACTGTTTTTT. Its protein is CASSYAGEVLEKLFF.